This T cell receptor (beta chain) was retrieved from a study of blood T cell repertoires in COVID-19 (TCRdb year 2020). At the level of the whole study: Samples covering the acute and convalescent phases of COVID-19 were provided by collaborators in the United States, Italy and Spain. Where available, HLA class I and class II types were taken from metadata supplied by the sample provider and were not determined by assay-based typing. The dataset comprised deeply sampled blood TCRbeta repertoires from subjects exposed to, actively infected with, or recovered from COVID-19. The prospective study material was composed of cDNA or gDNA derived from T cells, B-cell-depleted T cells, or PBMCs. The repertoires were released in a freely available public database intended as a resource for research on the immune response to SARS-CoV-2. The sample metadata nearly always contained a de-identified subject ID, COVID-19 status, age in years and sex. The samples were drawn from two sources: the first 160 participants of the ongoing ImmuneRACE study, and approximately 1,300 subjects contributed by 6 global collaborators.

Enrolling through a virtual design, the prospective study's participants ranged in age from about 18 to 89 years and lived across 24 United States geographic areas. In the prospective study, cohorts were assigned on the basis of participant-reported clinical history obtained from a screening survey and a study questionnaire. Exposed participants had been in contact with someone with a PCR-confirmed or clinician-diagnosed COVID-19 case within 2 weeks of study entry. Each participant in the prospective study had whole blood, serum and a nasopharyngeal or oropharyngeal swab collected by mobile phlebotomists. Prospective study participants could optionally give additional blood draws and questionnaires over an approximately 2-month period. Before DNA extraction, blood samples from the prospective study were shipped at room temperature or frozen. The immunoSEQ Assay, a bias-controlled multiplex PCR, was used to amplify TCRbeta CDR3 regions from genomic DNA. Per the authors' processing: The number of nucleated cells in each sample was estimated from the amplification of reference gene primers within the assay. To quantify the absolute abundance of each unique TCRbeta CDR3 rearrangement, sequence reads were collapsed and filtered. Productive Simpson clonality was computed per sample as the square root of Simpson's diversity index over productive rearrangements. TCRdb took over this immuneACCESS table, retaining in-frame rearrangements with V and J assigned. Such tables are incomplete; in checked studies, under half of the missing clones stem from an unresolved V gene, and the remainder is unexplained. V, J and clone size were drawn from that table, and D and trimming were deduced from the DNA. This sample gives around 250,000 clones in total; about four fifths of them show up just once. The top ten constitute approximately 5% of the sample.

The germline V gene (reference sequence) provides CDR1 LGHDT and CDR2 YNNKEL. Including the terminal cysteine and phenylalanine, the CDR3 comprises 14 residues. Only CDR3 DNA is held: 42 bases, read in frame from base 1. V is reduced by 5 bases and J by 5 bases, leaving a spacing of 15 bases between them. The full study reports these points: Clinical and demographic metadata were provided uncurated, with the amount varying by source and participant.

With regard to this clone: The target of this receptor is not known. Base qualities were left out, and no much larger clone turns up one base away.

The rearranged chain carries TRBV3-1 (or the pseudogene TRBV3-2) and TRBJ1-1, with a weak D call of TRBD1 (5 bases match). The sample consisted of PBMCs or T cells enriched from blood (not recorded which). This TCR was sampled from a middle-aged man who had been exposed to COVID-19. The DNA reads as follows: TGTGCCAGCAGCGCCGCCCGCAGGGTAACTGAAGCTTTCTTT. Protein translation: CASSAARRVTEAFF.